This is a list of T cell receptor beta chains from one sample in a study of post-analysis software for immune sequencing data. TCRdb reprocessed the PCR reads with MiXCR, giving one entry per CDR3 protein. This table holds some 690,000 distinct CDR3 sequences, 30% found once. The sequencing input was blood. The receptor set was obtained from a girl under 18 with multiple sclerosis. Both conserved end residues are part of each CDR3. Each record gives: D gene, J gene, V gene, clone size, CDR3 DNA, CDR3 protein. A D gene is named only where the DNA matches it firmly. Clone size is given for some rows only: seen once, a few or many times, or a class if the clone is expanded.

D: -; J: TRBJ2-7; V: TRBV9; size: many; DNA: TGTGCCAGCAGCTCCGGGGCAGGCCTCCGCCACGAGCAGTACTTC; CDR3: CASSSGAGLRHEQYF
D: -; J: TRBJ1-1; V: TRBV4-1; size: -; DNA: TGCGCCAGCAGCCAACGACCGGTGAACGCTGAAGCTTTCTTT; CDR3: CASSQRPVNAEAFF
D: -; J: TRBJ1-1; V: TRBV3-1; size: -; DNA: TGTGCCACCACGGACGGCGGGAGAGATGCTGAAGCTTTCTTT; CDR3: CATTDGGRDAEAFF
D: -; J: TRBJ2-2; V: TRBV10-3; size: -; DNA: TGTGCCATCAACAAGGACTCCTCCACCGGGGAGCTGTTTTTT; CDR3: CAINKDSSTGELFF
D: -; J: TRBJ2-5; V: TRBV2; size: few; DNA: TGTGCCAGCAGTGAAGATAGGGGGCAAGAGACCCAGTACTTC; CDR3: CASSEDRGQETQYF
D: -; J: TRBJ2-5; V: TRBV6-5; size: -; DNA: TGTGCCAGCAGCGGGGCTGAAGAGACCCAGTACTTC; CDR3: CASSGAEETQYF
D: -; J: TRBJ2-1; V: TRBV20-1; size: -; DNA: TGCAGTGCTAGAACCCCGATGGGGGCCCATGAGCAGTTCTTC; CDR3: CSARTPMGAHEQFF
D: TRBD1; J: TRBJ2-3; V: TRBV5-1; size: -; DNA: TGCGCCAGCGGCCCCCGGGACAGGGAAGATACGCAGTATTTT; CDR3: CASGPRDREDTQYF
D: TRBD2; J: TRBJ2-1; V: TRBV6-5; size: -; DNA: TGTGCCAGCAGTGACTCAGGGACTACGGGGTATGAAGAGTTCTTC; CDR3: CASSDSGTTGYEEFF
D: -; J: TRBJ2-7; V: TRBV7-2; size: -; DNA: TGTGCCAGCAGCTTAGGAGGACGGGACACACCCTACGAGCAGTACTTC; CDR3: CASSLGGRDTPYEQYF
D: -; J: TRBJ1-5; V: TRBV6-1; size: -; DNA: TGTGCCAGCAGTGACGGGAAAAGCAATCAGCCCCAGCATTTT; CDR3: CASSDGKSNQPQHF
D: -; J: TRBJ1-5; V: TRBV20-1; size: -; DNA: TGCAGTGCTTTCGGACGGAGCAATCAGCCCCAGCATTTT; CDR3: CSAFGRSNQPQHF
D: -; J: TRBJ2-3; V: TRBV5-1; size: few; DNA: TGCGCCAGCAGCCCCGGTCCGATGGGTACGCAGTATTTT; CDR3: CASSPGPMGTQYF
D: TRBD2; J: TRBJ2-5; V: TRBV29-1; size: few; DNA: TGCAGCGTAGGGACTAGCGGGAGTCCCACTGGGGAGCAGTACTTC; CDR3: CSVGTSGSPTGEQYF
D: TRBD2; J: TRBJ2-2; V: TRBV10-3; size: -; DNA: TGTGCCATCAGTGACGGCGGGGGAGACACCGGGGAGCTGTTTTTT; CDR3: CAISDGGGDTGELFF
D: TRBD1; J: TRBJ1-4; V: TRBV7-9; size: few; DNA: TGTGCCAGCAGCTTCGCACAACCGGACAGGCTTAATGAAAAACTGTTTTTT; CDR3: CASSFAQPDRLNEKLFF
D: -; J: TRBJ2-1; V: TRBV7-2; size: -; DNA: TGTGCCAGCAGCTTACGGGGGAAAGGATACAATGAGCAGTTCTTC; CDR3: CASSLRGKGYNEQFF
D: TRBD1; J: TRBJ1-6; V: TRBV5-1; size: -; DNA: TGCGCCAGCAGCTTACAGGGTAGCAGGGGGCAGTCACCCCTCCACTTT; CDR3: CASSLQGSRGQSPLHF
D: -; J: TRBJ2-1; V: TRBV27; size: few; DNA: TGTGCCAGCAGTTTTGTAGGTCTAGCTGTGAATGAGCAGTTCTTC; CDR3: CASSFVGLAVNEQFF
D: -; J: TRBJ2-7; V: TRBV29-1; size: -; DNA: TGCAGCGTTTCCCTGGGGCCAGACGAGCAGTACTTC; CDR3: CSVSLGPDEQYF
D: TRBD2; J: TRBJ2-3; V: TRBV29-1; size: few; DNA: TGCAGCGTTGAAGTATGGCTAGCGGGACGTGCAGATACGCAGTATTTT; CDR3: CSVEVWLAGRADTQYF
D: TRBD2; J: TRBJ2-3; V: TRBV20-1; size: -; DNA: TGCAGTACGGCCGCGGGGAGGGCAGATACGCAGTATTTT; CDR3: CSTAAGRADTQYF
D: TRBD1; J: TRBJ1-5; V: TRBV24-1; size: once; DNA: TGTGCCACCAGTGACCGCCAAGGTTTTCTAGGGGGCGCGGGGCAGCCCCAGCATTTT; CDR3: CATSDRQGFLGGAGQPQHF
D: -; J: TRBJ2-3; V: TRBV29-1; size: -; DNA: TGCAGCGTTATCGTCACAGATACGCAGTATTTT; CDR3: CSVIVTDTQYF
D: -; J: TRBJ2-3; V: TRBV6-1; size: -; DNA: TGTGCCAGCAGTGAATTGAAGTATGGCACAGATACGCAGTATTTT; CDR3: CASSELKYGTDTQYF
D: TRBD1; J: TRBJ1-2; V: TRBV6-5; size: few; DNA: TGTGCCAGCCGCACAGGGGTCTGGGGCTACACCTTC; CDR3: CASRTGVWGYTF
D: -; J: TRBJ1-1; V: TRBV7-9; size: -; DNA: TGTGCCAGCAGCTTACTCCCAGGGCACACTGAAGCTTTCTTT; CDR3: CASSLLPGHTEAFF
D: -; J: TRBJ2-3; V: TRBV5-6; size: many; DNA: TGTGCCAGCAGCTTGGGACCGACATCCACAGATACGCAGTATTTT; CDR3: CASSLGPTSTDTQYF
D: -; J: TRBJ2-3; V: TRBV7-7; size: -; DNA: TGTGCCAGCAGTCCTGGGGGCGTAAAATCCACAGATACGCAGTATTTT; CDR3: CASSPGGVKSTDTQYF
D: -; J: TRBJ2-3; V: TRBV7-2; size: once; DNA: TGTGCCAGCAGCTTAAGATCCAGGGTCTCCGATACGCAGTATTTT; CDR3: CASSLRSRVSDTQYF
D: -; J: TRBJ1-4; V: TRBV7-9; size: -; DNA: TGTGCCAGCAGCGTCTCGAGAAGCGGGCTAAGTGAAAAACTGTTTTTT; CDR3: CASSVSRSGLSEKLFF
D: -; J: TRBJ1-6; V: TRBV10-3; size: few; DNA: TGTGCCATCACCACAGGAGATAATTCACCCCTCCACTTT; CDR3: CAITTGDNSPLHF
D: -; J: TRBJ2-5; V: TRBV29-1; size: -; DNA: TGCAGCGCCACGGTTCCAGCACGAACCCTCTCTGGGGAGCAGTACTTC; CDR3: CSATVPARTLSGEQYF
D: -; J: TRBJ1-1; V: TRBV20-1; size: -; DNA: TGCAGTGCTAGAGCGGACGCCGCCACGGCTTTCTTT; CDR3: CSARADAATAFF
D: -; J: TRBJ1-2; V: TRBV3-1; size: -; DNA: TGTGCCAGCAGCCGGGGGGCTGGTGGAAACTATGGCTACACCTTC; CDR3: CASSRGAGGNYGYTF
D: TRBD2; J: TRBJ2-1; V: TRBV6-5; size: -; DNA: TGTGCCAGCAGTTACTCGACTAGCGGGATCTGGTACAATGAGCAGTTCTTC; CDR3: CASSYSTSGIWYNEQFF
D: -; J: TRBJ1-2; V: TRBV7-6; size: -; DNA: TGTGCCAGCAGCTCTCAGTCGGGGCTTTGGGCCTATGGCTACACCTTC; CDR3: CASSSQSGLWAYGYTF
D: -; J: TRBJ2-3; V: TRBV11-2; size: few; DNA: TGTGCCAGCAGCTCCCTTTGGGATCGCACCACAGATACGCAGTATTTT; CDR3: CASSSLWDRTTDTQYF
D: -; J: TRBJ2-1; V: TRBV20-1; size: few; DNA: TGCAGTGCTAGAGATATTGAGGGCCCGATCTACAATGAGCAGTTCTTC; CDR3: CSARDIEGPIYNEQFF
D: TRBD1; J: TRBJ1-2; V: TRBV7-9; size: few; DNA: TGTGCCAGCAGCTCACAGGGGGTTGGCTATGGCTACACCTTC; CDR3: CASSSQGVGYGYTF
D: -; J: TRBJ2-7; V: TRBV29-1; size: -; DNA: TGCAGCGTTGATTCCCTAGTTGGCTACGAGCAGTACTTC; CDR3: CSVDSLVGYEQYF